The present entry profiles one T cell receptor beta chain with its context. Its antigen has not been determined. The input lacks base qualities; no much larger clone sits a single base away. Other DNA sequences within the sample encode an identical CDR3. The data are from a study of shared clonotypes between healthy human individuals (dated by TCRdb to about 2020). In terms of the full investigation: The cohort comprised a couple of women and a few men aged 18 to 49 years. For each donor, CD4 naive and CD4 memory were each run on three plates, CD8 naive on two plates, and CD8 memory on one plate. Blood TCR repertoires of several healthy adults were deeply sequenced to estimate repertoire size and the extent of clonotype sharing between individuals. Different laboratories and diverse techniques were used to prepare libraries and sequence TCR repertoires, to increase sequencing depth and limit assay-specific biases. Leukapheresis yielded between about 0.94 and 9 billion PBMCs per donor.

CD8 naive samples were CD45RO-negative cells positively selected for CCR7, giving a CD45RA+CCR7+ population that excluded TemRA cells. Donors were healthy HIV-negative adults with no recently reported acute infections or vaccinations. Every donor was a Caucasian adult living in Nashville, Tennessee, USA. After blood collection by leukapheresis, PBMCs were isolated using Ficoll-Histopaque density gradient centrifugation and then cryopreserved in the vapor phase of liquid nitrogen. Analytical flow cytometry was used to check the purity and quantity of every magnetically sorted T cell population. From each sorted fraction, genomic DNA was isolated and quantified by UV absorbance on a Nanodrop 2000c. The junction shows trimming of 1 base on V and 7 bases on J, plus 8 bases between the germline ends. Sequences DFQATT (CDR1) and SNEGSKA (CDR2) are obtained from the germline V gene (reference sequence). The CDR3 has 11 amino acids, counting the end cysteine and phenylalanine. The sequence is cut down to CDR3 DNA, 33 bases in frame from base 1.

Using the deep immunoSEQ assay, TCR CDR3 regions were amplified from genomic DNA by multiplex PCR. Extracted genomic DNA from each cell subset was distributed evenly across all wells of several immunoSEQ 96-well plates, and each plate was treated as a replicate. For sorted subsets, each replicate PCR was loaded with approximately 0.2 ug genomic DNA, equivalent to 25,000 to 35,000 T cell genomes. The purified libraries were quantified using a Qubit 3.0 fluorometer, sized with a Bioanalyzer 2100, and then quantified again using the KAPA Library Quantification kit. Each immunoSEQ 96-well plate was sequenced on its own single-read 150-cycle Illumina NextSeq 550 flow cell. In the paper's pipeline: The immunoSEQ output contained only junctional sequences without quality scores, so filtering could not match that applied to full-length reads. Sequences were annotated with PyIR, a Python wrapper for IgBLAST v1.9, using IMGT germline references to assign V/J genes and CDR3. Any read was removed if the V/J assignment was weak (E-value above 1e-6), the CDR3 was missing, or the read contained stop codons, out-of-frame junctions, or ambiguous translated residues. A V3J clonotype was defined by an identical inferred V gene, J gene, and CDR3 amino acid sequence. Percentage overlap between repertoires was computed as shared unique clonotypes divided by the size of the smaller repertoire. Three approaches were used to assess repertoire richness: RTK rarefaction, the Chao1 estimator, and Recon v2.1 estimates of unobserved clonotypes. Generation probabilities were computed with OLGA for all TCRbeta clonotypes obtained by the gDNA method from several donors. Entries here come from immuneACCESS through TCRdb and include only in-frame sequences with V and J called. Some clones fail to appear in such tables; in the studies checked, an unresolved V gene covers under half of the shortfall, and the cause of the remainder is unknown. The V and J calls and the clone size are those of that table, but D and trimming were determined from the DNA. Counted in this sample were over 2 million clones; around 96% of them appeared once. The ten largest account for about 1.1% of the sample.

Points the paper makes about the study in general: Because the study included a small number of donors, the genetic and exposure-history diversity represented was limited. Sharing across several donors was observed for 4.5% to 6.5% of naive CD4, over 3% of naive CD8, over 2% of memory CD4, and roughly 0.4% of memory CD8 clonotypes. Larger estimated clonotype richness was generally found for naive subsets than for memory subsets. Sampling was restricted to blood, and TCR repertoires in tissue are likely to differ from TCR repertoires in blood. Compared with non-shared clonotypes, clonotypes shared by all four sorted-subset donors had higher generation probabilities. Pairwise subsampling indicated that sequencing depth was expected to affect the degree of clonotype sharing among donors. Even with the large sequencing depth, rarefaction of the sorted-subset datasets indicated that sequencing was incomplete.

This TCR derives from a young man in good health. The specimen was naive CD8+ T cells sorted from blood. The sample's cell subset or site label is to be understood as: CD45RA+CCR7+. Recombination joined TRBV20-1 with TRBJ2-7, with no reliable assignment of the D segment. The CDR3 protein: CSARVVTEQYF. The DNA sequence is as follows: TGCAGTGCTAGAGTGGTAACGGAGCAGTACTTC.